The TCR beta chain under discussion was sequenced for a study of monozygotic twins with inflammatory bowel disease. Investigators made cDNA in eight separate reactions per sample. Reprocessing the 5' RACE reads, TCRdb reports a single entry for every CDR3 protein and omits DNA. The sample shows a few hundred thousand distinct CDR3 sequences, and around 1.5% sits with its ten largest clones. With respect to this clonotype: What it binds is unknown.

General observations from the study: Repertoire similarity did not differ between concordant and discordant twins, perhaps due to limited power. Neither one strong signal nor one clonotype associated with IBD was supported.

CDR1 and CDR2 from the germline V gene are MNHNS and SASEGT. The CDR3 sequence is 15 residues long. The sequence was obtained from a human donor with ulcerative colitis or Crohn's disease, or a healthy co-twin of an affected twin (not recorded which). The chain has TRBV6-1 and TRBJ1-5; TCRdb's D call of TRBD1 is untestable without DNA. The sequenced sample was blood. CDR3 residues: CASSEATVRAQPQHF.